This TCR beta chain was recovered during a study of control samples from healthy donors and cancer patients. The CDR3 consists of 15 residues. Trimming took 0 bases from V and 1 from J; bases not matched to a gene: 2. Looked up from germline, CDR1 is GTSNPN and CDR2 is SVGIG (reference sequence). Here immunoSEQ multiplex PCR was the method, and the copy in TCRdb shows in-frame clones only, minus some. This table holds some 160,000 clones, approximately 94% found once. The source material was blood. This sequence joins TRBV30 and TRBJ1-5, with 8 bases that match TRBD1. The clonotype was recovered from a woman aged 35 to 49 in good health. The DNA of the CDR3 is TGTGCCTGGAGTGTTCAGGGGGCGAGCAATCAGCCCCAGCATTTT. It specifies CAWSVQGASNQPQHF.